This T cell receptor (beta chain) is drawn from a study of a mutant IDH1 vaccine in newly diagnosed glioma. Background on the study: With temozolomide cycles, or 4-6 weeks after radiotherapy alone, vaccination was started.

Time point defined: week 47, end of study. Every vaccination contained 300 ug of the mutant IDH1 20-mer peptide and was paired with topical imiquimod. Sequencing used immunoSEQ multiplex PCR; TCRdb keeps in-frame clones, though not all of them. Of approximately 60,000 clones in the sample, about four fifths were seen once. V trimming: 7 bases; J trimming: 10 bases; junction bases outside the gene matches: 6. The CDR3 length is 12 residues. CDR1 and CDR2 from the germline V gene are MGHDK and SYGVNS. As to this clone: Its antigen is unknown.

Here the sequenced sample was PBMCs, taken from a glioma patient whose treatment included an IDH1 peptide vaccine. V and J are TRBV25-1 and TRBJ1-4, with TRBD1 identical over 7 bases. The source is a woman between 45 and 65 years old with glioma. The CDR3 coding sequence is TGTGCCAGCACCCAGGGGGGGCGAAAACTGTTTTTT. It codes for CASTQGGRKLFF. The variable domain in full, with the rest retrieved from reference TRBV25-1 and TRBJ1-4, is EADIYQTPRYLVIGTGKKITLECSQTMGHDKMYWYQQDPGMELHLIHYSYGVNSTEKGDLSSESTVSRIRTEHFPLTLESARPSHTSQYLCASTQGGRKLFFGSGTQLSVL.